This paragraph covers one T cell receptor beta chain sequence. Naive CD8 cells comprised CD45RO-negative, CCR7-positively selected cells, excluding terminally differentiated effector memory CD45RA+ cells. Authors' methods: There were no quality scores in the junction-only immunoSEQ sequences, so filtering differed. Sequenced by immunoSEQ multiplex PCR; TCRdb stores in-frame clones only, minus some. V and J calls and clone size follow that table, whereas D and trimming were derived from the DNA. The table has fewer than 700,000 clones, 85% to 95% seen once. This record belongs to a study of shared clonotypes between healthy human individuals. The CDR3 has 14 residues. The V and J ends lost 6 bases and 3 bases respectively, with 15 bases between them. CDR1 is MNHEY, CDR2 SMNVEV, per germline (reference sequence).

This sequence was found in a woman aged 30 to 39 in good health. The gene calls are TRBV27 and TRBJ2-7, with a possible D match to TRBD2 (6 bases). Material: naive CD8+ T cells sorted from blood. This CDR3 reads CASRGGRTFYEQYF. The CDR3 bases are TGTGCCAGCAGGGGGGGACGGACCTTCTACGAGCAGTACTTC.